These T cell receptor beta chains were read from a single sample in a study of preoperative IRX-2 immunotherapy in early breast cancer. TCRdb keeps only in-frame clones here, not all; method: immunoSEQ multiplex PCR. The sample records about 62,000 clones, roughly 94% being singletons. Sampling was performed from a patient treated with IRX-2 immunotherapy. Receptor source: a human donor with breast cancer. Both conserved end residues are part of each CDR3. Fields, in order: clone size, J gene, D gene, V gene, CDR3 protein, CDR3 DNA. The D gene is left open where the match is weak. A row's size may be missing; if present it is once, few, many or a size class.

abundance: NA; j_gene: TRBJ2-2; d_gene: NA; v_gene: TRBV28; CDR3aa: CASRSWTTGELFF; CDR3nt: TGTGCCAGCAGGAGTTGGACGACCGGGGAGCTGTTTTTT
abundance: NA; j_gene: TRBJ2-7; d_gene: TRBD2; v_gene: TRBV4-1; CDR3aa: CASSQDFEGTSGGSIPYEQYF; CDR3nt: TGCGCCAGCAGCCAAGATTTCGAGGGGACTAGCGGGGGGTCCATTCCCTACGAGCAGTACTTC
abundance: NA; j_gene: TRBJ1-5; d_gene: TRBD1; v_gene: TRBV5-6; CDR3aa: CASSPSDRKISNQPQHF; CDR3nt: TGTGCCAGCAGCCCTTCGGACAGGAAAATTAGCAATCAGCCCCAGCATTTT
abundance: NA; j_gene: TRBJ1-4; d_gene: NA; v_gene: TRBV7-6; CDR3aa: CASSFSGVRDEKLFF; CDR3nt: TGTGCCAGCAGCTTCTCCGGGGTACGGGATGAAAAACTGTTTTTT
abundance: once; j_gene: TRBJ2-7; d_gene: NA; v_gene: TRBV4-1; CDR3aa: CASSQSALGLYEQYF; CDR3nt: TGCGCCAGCAGCCAAAGTGCCCTAGGCCTGTACGAGCAGTACTTC
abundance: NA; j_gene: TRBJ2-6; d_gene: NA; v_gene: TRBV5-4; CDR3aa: CASANLNSGANVLTF; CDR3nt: TGTGCCAGCGCTAACCTGAACTCTGGGGCCAACGTCCTGACTTTC
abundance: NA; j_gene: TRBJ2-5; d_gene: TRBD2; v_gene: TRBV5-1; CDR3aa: CASSYSGGPQETQYF; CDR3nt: TGCGCCAGCAGCTATAGCGGGGGCCCCCAAGAGACCCAGTACTTC
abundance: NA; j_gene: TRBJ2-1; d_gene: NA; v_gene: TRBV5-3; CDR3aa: CARSLETDSTYNEQFF; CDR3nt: TGTGCCAGAAGCTTAGAAACGGACAGTACCTACAATGAGCAGTTCTTC
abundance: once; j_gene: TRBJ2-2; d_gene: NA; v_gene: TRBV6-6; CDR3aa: CASSDRGGNTGELFF; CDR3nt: TGTGCCAGCAGTGACCGAGGGGGGAACACCGGGGAGCTGTTTTTT
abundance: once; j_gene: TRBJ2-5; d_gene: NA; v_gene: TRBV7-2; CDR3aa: CASSPRGLGGQETQYF; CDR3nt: TGTGCCAGCAGCCCCCGGGGGCTTGGGGGCCAAGAGACCCAGTACTTC
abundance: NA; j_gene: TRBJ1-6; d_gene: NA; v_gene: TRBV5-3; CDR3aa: CARSLGRSYNSPLHF; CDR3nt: TGTGCCAGAAGCTTGGGCAGGTCCTATAATTCACCCCTCCACTTT
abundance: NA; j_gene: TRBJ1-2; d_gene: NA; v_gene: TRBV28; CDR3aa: CASSLGGAPYGYTF; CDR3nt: TGTGCCAGCAGTTTGGGGGGCGCCCCCTATGGCTACACCTTC
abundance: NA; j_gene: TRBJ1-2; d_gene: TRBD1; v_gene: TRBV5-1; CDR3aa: CASRDGTGGYYGYTF; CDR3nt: TGCGCCAGCAGGGATGGGACAGGAGGATACTATGGCTACACCTTC
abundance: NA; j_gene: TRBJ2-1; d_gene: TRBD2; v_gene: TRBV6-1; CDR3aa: CASSEFERGGYNEQFF; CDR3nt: TGTGCCAGCAGTGAATTCGAGCGGGGGGGGTATAATGAGCAGTTCTTC
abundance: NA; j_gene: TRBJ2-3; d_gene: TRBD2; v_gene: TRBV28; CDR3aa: CASGLAGGTDTQYF; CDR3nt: TGTGCCAGCGGCTTAGCGGGGGGCACAGATACGCAGTATTTT
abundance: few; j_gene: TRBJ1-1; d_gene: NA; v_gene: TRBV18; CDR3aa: CASSPMENTEAFF; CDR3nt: TGTGCCAGCTCCCCCATGGAGAACACTGAAGCTTTCTTT
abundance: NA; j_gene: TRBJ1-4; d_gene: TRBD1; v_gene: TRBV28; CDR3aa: CASTWGTGGVGEKLFF; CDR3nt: TGTGCCAGCACCTGGGGGACAGGGGGCGTCGGTGAAAAACTGTTTTTT
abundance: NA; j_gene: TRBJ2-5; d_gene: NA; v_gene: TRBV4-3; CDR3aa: CASSQGRVGGLKTQYF; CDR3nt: TGCGCCAGCAGCCAAGGAAGGGTGGGGGGCCTAAAGACCCAGTACTTC
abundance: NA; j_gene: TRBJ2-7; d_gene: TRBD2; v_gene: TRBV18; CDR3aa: CASSPAWNRGRVNEQYF; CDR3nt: TGTGCCAGCTCACCAGCCTGGAATCGCGGGAGAGTGAACGAGCAGTACTTC
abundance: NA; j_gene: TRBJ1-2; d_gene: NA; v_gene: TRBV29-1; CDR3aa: CSVARDYGYTF; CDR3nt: TGCAGCGTTGCCAGGGACTATGGCTACACCTTC
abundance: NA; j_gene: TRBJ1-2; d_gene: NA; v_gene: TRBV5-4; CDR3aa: CASSSDGYYGYTF; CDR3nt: TGTGCCAGCAGCTCGGACGGATACTATGGCTACACCTTC
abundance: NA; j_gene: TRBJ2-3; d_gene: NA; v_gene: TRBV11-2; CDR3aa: CASSFNNPVSPDTQYF; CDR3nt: TGTGCCAGCAGCTTCAACAATCCGGTTTCGCCAGATACGCAGTATTTT
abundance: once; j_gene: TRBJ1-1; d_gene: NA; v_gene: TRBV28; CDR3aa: CASSPTRDEAFF; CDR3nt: TGTGCCAGCAGTCCCACACGCGACGAAGCTTTCTTT
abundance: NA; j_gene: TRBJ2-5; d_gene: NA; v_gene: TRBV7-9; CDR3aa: CASSLVTVGETQYF; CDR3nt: TGTGCCAGCAGCTTAGTGACAGTGGGGGAGACCCAGTACTTC
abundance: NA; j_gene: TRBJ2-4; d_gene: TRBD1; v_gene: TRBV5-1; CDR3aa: CASSIQGETKNIQYF; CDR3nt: TGCGCCAGCAGCATACAGGGGGAGACCAAAAACATTCAGTACTTC
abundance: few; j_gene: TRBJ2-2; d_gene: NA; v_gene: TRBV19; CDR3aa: CASSIKGADGELFF; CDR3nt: TGTGCCAGTAGTATAAAAGGGGCGGACGGGGAGCTGTTTTTT
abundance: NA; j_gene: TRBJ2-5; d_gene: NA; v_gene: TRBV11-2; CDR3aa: CASSLSHGVSETQYF; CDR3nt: TGTGCCAGCAGCCTCTCCCATGGGGTGTCGGAGACCCAGTACTTC
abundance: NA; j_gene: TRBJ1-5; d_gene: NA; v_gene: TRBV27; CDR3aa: CASSSMDDQPQHF; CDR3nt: TGTGCCAGCAGTTCCATGGATGACCAGCCCCAGCATTTT
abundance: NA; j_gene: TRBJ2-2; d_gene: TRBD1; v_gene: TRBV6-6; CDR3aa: CASSYPDRGFTGELFF; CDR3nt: TGTGCCAGCAGTTACCCAGACAGGGGGTTTACCGGGGAGCTGTTTTTT
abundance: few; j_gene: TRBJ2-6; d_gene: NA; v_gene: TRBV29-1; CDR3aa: CSVDSGANVLTF; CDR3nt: TGCAGCGTGGACTCTGGGGCCAACGTCCTGACTTTC
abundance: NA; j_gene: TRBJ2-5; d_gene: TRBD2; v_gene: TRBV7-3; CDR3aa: CASSLSGSEETQYF; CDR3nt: TGTGCCAGCAGTCTTAGCGGGAGTGAAGAGACCCAGTACTTC
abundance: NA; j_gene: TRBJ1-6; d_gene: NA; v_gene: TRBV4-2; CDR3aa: CASSQGVFDSPLHF; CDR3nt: TGTGCCAGCAGCCAAGGGGTGTTCGATTCACCCCTCCACTTT
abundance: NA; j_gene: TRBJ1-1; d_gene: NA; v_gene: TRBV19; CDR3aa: CASSIGGFLYTEAFF; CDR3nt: TGTGCCAGTAGTATAGGGGGATTCTTGTACACTGAAGCTTTCTTT
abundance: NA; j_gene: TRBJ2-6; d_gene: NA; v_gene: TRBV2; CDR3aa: CASSEALAVGSSGANVLTF; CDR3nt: TGTGCCAGCAGTGAGGCGTTAGCGGTCGGTAGCTCTGGGGCCAACGTCCTGACTTTC
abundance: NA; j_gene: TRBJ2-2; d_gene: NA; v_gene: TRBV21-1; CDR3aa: CASPYLGTGELFF; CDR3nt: TGTGCCAGCCCCTACTTGGGGACCGGGGAGCTGTTTTTT
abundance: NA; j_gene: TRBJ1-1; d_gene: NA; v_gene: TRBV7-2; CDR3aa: CASSLGRVNTEAFF; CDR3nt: TGTGCCAGCAGCTTAGGTAGGGTGAACACTGAAGCTTTCTTT
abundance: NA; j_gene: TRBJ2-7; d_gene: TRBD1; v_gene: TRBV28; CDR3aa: CASSFRQGREQYF; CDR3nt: TGTGCCAGCAGTTTCCGACAGGGGCGGGAGCAGTACTTC
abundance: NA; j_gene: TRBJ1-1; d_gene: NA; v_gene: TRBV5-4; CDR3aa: CASSLDQGHVMNTEAFF; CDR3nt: TGTGCCAGCAGCTTGGATCAGGGCCACGTAATGAACACTGAAGCTTTCTTT
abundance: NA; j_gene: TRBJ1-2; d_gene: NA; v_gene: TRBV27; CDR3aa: CASSLSFSNYGYTF; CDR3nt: TGTGCCAGCAGCTTATCGTTCTCTAACTATGGCTACACCTTC
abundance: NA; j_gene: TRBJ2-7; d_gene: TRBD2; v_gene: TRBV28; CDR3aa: CASSLSGGGAREQYF; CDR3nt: TGTGCCAGCAGCCTCTCGGGCGGGGGGGCGCGCGAGCAGTACTTC
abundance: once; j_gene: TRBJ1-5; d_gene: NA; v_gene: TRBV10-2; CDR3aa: CASRDPDINQPQHF; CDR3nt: TGCGCCAGCAGGGACCCTGATATCAATCAGCCCCAGCATTTT
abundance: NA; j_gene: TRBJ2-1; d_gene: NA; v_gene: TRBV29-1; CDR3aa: CSVDPPGGYNEQFF; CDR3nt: TGCAGCGTTGACCCGCCAGGGGGGTACAATGAGCAGTTCTTC
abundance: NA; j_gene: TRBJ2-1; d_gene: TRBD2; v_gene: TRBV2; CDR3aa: CASSTGLAGGPPSYNEQFF; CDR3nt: TGTGCCAGCAGTACCGGACTAGCGGGAGGGCCGCCCTCCTACAATGAGCAGTTCTTC
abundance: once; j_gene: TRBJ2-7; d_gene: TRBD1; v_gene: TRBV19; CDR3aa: CASSTTGTQYF; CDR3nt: TGTGCCAGTAGTACGACAGGGACGCAGTACTTC